The 6 T cell receptor beta chains in this list originate from one sample, sequenced in a study of T-cell reconstitution after alpha-beta-depleted transplantation in children. Unique molecular identifiers were incorporated during preparation of the TCRbeta library. Via MiXCR, TCRdb re-called the PCR reads, giving one row per CDR3 protein. The sample gives 60,000 to 80,000 distinct CDR3 sequences, 6% to 8% of which show up once; less than 3% is in the top ten. This specimen was PBMCs from the stem cell graft donor, taken from the stem cell graft. All receptors come from a human donor who donated a stem cell graft to a child with acute lymphoblastic leukemia.

This clonotype was observed many times. The J gene is TRBJ2-3, the V gene TRBV6-5; tentative D call: TRBD1 (6 bases). The V gene's germline CDR1 is MNHEY and CDR2 SVGAGI. V dropped 6 bases and J dropped 5 bases, with 6 bases sitting between them. The CDR3 is made up of 11 amino acids. The CDR3 coding sequence is TGTGCCAGCAGCAGGGGAGATACGCAGTATTTT. Amino acids: CASSRGDTQYF.

This clonotype has a count of ten or more. V and J are TRBV29-1 and TRBJ2-2; D uncertain. The germline V gene encodes CDR1 SQVTM and CDR2 ANQGSEA. V lost 1 base to trimming and J lost 3 bases, with 6 bases between them. This CDR3 region has 13 residues. The CDR3 here is CSVEGGYTGELFF. In nucleotides, the CDR3 is TGCAGCGTTGAAGGTGGCTACACCGGGGAGCTGTTTTTT.

This clonotype was counted only a few times. This chain joins TRBV12-3 or TRBV12-4 and TRBJ1-2, with a tentative D call TRBD1 (6 bases). The CDR3 has 14 amino acids. Trimming cost V 6 bases and J 4 bases, with 15 bases left between them. The CDR3 reads CASRGAGQSYGYTF. The CDR3 DNA reads TGTGCCAGCAGGGGGGCAGGACAGTCCTATGGCTACACCTTC.

This clonotype was seen a few times. Germline and junction disagree at one end, which may indicate a read error. The chain is built from TRBV6-2 or TRBV6-3 and TRBJ2-7; a possible D gene is TRBD1 (5 bases). Germline assignment: CDR1 MNHEY and CDR2 SVGEGT. This CDR3 is built from 14 residues. CDR3 coding DNA: TGTGCCAGCAGTTCCGACAGAGCCTCCTACGTGCAGTACTTC. This encodes CASSSDRASYVQYF.

The table lists this clonotype with many counts. This sequence joins TRBV6-4 and TRBJ2-2; no clear D. The CDR3 is 13 amino acids. The germline V gene has CDR1 MRHNA and CDR2 SNTAGT. Deletions cut 0 bases from V and 5 bases from J, with 4 bases between. Written as DNA, the CDR3 is TGTGCCAGCAGTGACTCGGTGACCGGGGAGCTGTTTTTT. Residues: CASSDSVTGELFF.

This clonotype has at least ten counts. This chain links TRBV3-1 with TRBJ2-1; D not resolved. Trimming left V 5 bases short and J 9 bases short, with 11 bases between. The CDR3 is 12 residues long. Germline V lookup: CDR1 LGHDT, CDR2 YNNKEL (reference sequence). CDR3: CASSGLTSEQFF. CDR3 sequence (DNA): TGTGCCAGCAGCGGGTTAACCAGTGAGCAGTTCTTC.